A selection of T cell receptor beta chains follows, all from one sample in a study of CD8+ T cells in alopecia areata. Sequenced by immunoSEQ multiplex PCR; TCRdb stores in-frame clones only, minus some. The table shows roughly 140,000 clones, with roughly half occurring only once. This sample comprised CD4+ T cells sorted from blood, obtained at week 0. All receptors derive from a human donor with alopecia areata. The conserved cysteine and the conserved F or W are not part of the CDR3 here.

v_call	j_call	cdr3_aa
TRBV29-1	TRBJ2-1	SVMGAGVDNEQF
TRBV4-1	TRBJ1-2	ASSQEHYGYT
TRBV7-9	TRBJ1-2	ASSRDSSNYGYT
TRBV5-1	TRBJ2-5	ASSLEPGGQTQY
TRBV15	TRBJ2-5	ATSSGTGGLGTQY
TRBV25-1	TRBJ2-2	ASSESRQVSGELF
TRBV5-1	TRBJ2-5	ASSSGLAGEETQY
TRBV29-1	TRBJ2-1	SVGDLPSSYNEQF
TRBV5-4	TRBJ2-3	ASSLSLAGGTDTQY
TRBV6-6	TRBJ1-2	ASRALYGYT
TRBV18	TRBJ2-6	ASSPRGLFVAGANVLT
TRBV18	TRBJ1-1	ASSENTEAF
TRBV27	TRBJ2-1	ASSPHSGSNNEQF